Following are 25 T cell receptor beta chains from one sample sequenced in a study of cytomegalovirus exposure and HLA in healthy donors. The PCR employed 60 Vbeta primers together with 13 Jbeta primers. Repertoires were generated with immunoSEQ multiplex PCR, while TCRdb's copy carries only in-frame clones and drops some. The sample contains fewer than 250,000 clones, approximately 83% of which appear only once. Sequenced: PBMCs. The origin of the receptors is a woman between 45 and 65 years old in good health and CMV-seropositive.

This chain uses TRBV28 with TRBJ2-3; 10 bases are shared with TRBD1. In germline, CDR1 is MDHEN, CDR2 SYDVKM. The CDR3 has 17 residues. J was trimmed by 1 base and V by 2 bases; bases with no gene match: 6. The CDR3 sequence: CASSLPGQGPRTDTQYF. In DNA form, the CDR3 reads TGTGCCAGCAGTTTACCGGGACAGGGGCCACGCACAGATACGCAGTATTTT.

V gene TRBV5-1 combines with J gene TRBJ2-2, with a possible D match to TRBD2 (5 bases). Germline loops: CDR1 SGHRS, CDR2 YFSETQ. Trimming pared 4 bases from V and 2 bases from J, leaving 12 bases between. The CDR3 has 15 residues. The CDR3 DNA sequence: TGCGCCAGCAGCCCCGCCCGGGGAAACACCGGGGAGCTGTTTTTT. This gives the protein CASSPARGNTGELFF.

V is TRBV5-1 and J is TRBJ2-7, with D possibly TRBD1 on 5 matching bases. The CDR3 runs to 13 residues. Germline CDR1 and CDR2: SGHRS and YFSETQ. Trimming shortened V by 3 bases and J by 0 bases, and 7 bases separated the two germline ends. CDR3 region: CASSSDNSYEQYF. The CDR3 DNA reads as TGCGCCAGCAGCTCGGACAACTCCTACGAGCAGTACTTC.

The genes are TRBV6-1 and TRBJ1-2, with a weak D call TRBD1 (5 bases). The germline V gene has CDR1 MNHNS and CDR2 SASEGT. With 7 bases removed from V and 8 bases from J, the gap between germline ends came to 14 bases. The CDR3 extends over 12 amino acids. This CDR3 reads CASTPRGEGYTF. The CDR3, as DNA: TGTGCCAGCACCCCTCGGGGGGAAGGCTACACCTTC.

The chain is built from TRBV5-4 and TRBJ1-1; 10 bases fit TRBD1. This CDR3 spans 16 amino acids. The trim removed 4 bases at V and 1 base at J, leaving 7 bases unmatched. Germline V gene lookup returns CDR1 SGHNT and CDR2 YYREEE (reference sequence). The CDR3 sequence: CASSGGRTGGNTEAFF. The CDR3 nucleotides read TGTGCCAGCAGCGGAGGAAGGACAGGGGGGAACACTGAAGCTTTCTTT.

This sequence joins TRBV28 and TRBJ2-2; unclear D gene. The CDR3 length is 11 residues. The germline V gene encodes CDR1 MDHEN and CDR2 SYDVKM. V was cut by 4 bases and J by 5 bases, with 2 bases left in between. CDR3 protein: CASSSTGELFF. The CDR3 DNA reads TGTGCCAGCAGTTCTACCGGGGAGCTGTTTTTT.

The chain links TRBV6-6 to TRBJ2-3, with D possibly TRBD1 on 7 matching bases. Germline loops: CDR1 MNHNY, CDR2 SVGAGI (reference sequence). V lost 5 bases, J lost 3 bases, and 18 bases lay in between. The CDR3 spans 16 residues. CDR3 coding DNA: TGTGCCAGCAGTACTCGTCAGGGGGGAGCTACAGATACGCAGTATTTT. This codes for CASSTRQGGATDTQYF.

This clone has more than one count but fewer than ten. The V call is TRBV7-4, the J call TRBJ1-4, with D uncertain. Per germline, CDR1 SGHVT and CDR2 SQSDAQ. V was clipped by 5 bases and J by 8 bases, with 18 bases between them. The CDR3 length is 15 residues. In DNA, the CDR3 is TGTGCCAGCAGCCCGGGGAATGATCTTGGAGAAAAACTGTTTTTT. Protein: CASSPGNDLGEKLFF.

The chain employs TRBV5-1 and TRBJ1-6, with D perhaps TRBD1 (6 bases). The V end lost 2 bases, the J end lost 4 bases, and 13 bases lay between the germline ends. The length of the CDR3 is 16 residues. CDR1 is SGHRS and CDR2 is YFSETQ in the germline V gene. The CDR3 spells CASSLRGGVYNSPLHF. In DNA, the CDR3 is TGCGCCAGCAGCTTAAGGGGGGGCGTTTATAATTCACCCCTCCACTTT. The full variable domain, its missing parts supplied by reference TRBV5-1 and TRBJ1-6, is KAGVTQTPRYLIKTRGQQVTLSCSPISGHRSVSWYQQTPGQGLQFLFEYFSETQRNKGNFPGRFSGRQFSNSRSEMNVSTLELGDSALYLCASSLRGGVYNSPLHFGNGTRLTVT.

The chain joins TRBV27 to TRBJ1-5, with 10 bases identical to TRBD1. CDR1 and CDR2 (germline): MNHEY, SMNVEV (reference sequence). V was pared by 3 bases and J by 4 bases, with 3 bases of the junction left unmatched. The CDR3 is 15 residues long. CDR3: CASSFRQGANQPQHF. The DNA of the CDR3 is TGTGCCAGCAGTTTTAGACAGGGGGCAAATCAGCCCCAGCATTTT.

The J gene is TRBJ2-5, the V gene TRBV6-1, with D tentatively TRBD1 (5 bases). This CDR3 is built from 17 residues. Germline CDR1 is MNHNS and CDR2 is SASEGT. V was shortened by 1 base and J by 1 base, with 16 bases between the two germline ends. CDR3 sequence: CASSEGRGSVLQETQYF. CDR3 sequence (DNA): TGTGCCAGCAGTGAAGGAAGGGGCAGTGTCCTCCAAGAGACCCAGTACTTC.

The chain carries TRBV5-4 and TRBJ1-2; D not certain. This CDR3 comprises 12 residues. V lost 0 bases to trimming and J lost 6 bases, with 6 bases between them. From germline, CDR1 is SGHNT and CDR2 YYREEE (reference sequence). Written as DNA, the CDR3 is TGTGCCAGCAGCTTGGGAGTAGATGGCTACACCTTC. It encodes CASSLGVDGYTF.

In DNA form, the CDR3 reads TGCGCCAGCAGCCCGACGGGGGTAGGCGCAAAACTGTTTTTT. Protein product: CASSPTGVGAKLFF. This rearrangement joins TRBV5-1 to TRBJ1-4, with D tentatively TRBD1 (5 bases). V gave up 4 bases and J gave up 10 bases, with 17 bases separating them. From germline, CDR1 is SGHRS and CDR2 YFSETQ. The CDR3 spans 14 residues.

The V gene is TRBV7-8, the J gene TRBJ1-2, with TRBD1 matching 7 bases. Germline values: CDR1 SGHVS, CDR2 FQNEAQ. The CDR3 is 17 residues long. Trimming took 4 bases from V and 5 from J; bases not matched to a gene: 16. The CDR3 region is CASSSDEGAEGVYGYTF. The CDR3 DNA reads TGTGCCAGCAGCTCCGATGAGGGGGCTGAAGGGGTATATGGCTACACCTTC.

The genes are TRBV7-6 and TRBJ2-6; D is unresolved. The CDR3 contains 14 residues. The germline V and J ends were trimmed by 4 bases and 0 bases, with 4 bases remaining between them. Germline CDR1 SGHVS, CDR2 FNYEAQ. The CDR3 is CASSSSSGANVLTF. Here the CDR3 DNA reads TGTGCCAGCAGCTCGAGCTCTGGGGCCAACGTCCTGACTTTC.

V usage is TRBV30 and J usage is TRBJ2-7; 7 bases map to TRBD1. This CDR3 has 14 amino acids. V shed 5 bases, J shed 6 bases, and the junction held 13 bases outside the gene matches. Per the germline V gene, CDR1 is GTSNPN and CDR2 is SVGIG (reference sequence). The CDR3 nucleotides read TGTGCCTGGGGGAGAGGGGGCAGGGGTACCGAGCAGTACTTC. This sequence encodes CAWGRGGRGTEQYF.

The rearrangement links TRBV5-1 to TRBJ2-3; D is unresolved. The CDR3 spans 11 residues. Germline-derived CDR1 and CDR2 are SGHRS and YFSETQ. V was shortened by 5 bases and J by 5 bases, with 6 bases between the two germline ends. This chain's CDR3 is CASRKLDTQYF. Here the CDR3 DNA reads TGCGCCAGCAGGAAACTAGATACGCAGTATTTT. Complete variable domain (other parts from reference TRBV5-1 and TRBJ2-3): KAGVTQTPRYLIKTRGQQVTLSCSPISGHRSVSWYQQTPGQGLQFLFEYFSETQRNKGNFPGRFSGRQFSNSRSEMNVSTLELGDSALYLCASRKLDTQYFGPGTRLTVL.

The chain couples TRBV6-5 to TRBJ1-2; the match to TRBD1 covers 7 bases. The V gene's germline CDR1 is MNHEY and CDR2 SVGAGI. The CDR3 loop spans 13 amino acids. The ends lost 0 bases at V and 8 bases at J; junction bases unmatched: 3. CDR3 residues: CASSYSRGLGYTF. The DNA for the CDR3 is TGTGCCAGCAGTTACTCGAGGGGGCTCGGCTACACCTTC.

The chain joins TRBV19 to TRBJ1-6, with D possibly being TRBD1 (6 bases). Trimming left V 4 bases short and J 0 bases short, with 10 bases between. CDR1 and CDR2 (germline): LNHDA, SQIVND (reference sequence). The CDR3 spans 16 residues. The CDR3 sequence is CASSNQGSSYNSPLHF. The CDR3 DNA reads TGTGCCAGTAGTAATCAGGGGTCCTCCTATAATTCACCCCTCCACTTT.

V gene TRBV20-1 combines with J gene TRBJ1-1, with no clear D. This CDR3 has 11 residues. Germline assignment: CDR1 DFQATT and CDR2 SNEGSKA (reference sequence). V lost 6 bases and J lost 0, with 5 bases in between. CDR3 DNA sequence: TGCAGTGCGCGGGTGAACACTGAAGCTTTCTTT. This sequence encodes CSARVNTEAFF.

The chain combines TRBV5-1 with TRBJ1-2; TRBD1 agrees at 12 bases. The ends lost 4 bases at V and 4 bases at J; junction bases unmatched: 2. Germline CDR1 is SGHRS and CDR2 is YFSETQ. The CDR3 length is 14 residues. The CDR3 nucleotides are TGCGCCAGCAGCATGGGACAGGGGGCCTATGGCTACACCTTC. It is translated as CASSMGQGAYGYTF.

The chain carries TRBV29-1 and TRBJ1-3, with D possibly TRBD1 on 5 matching bases. V was shortened by 3 bases and J by 4 bases, with 10 bases between the two germline ends. The CDR3 sequence is 13 residues long. The germline V gene has CDR1 SQVTM and CDR2 ANQGSEA. Written as DNA, the CDR3 is TGCAGCGTTGAGCCAGGGTCCGGAAACACCATATATTTT. Encoded protein: CSVEPGSGNTIYF.

Note on this clone: The identical CDR3 is also encoded by other nucleotide sequences in the sample. V is TRBV4-2 and J is TRBJ2-5; TRBD1 matches at 9 bases. The J segment lost 5 bases and the V segment lost 1 base, leaving 5 bases of the junction unmatched. From germline, CDR1 is LGHNA and CDR2 YNFKEQ. The CDR3 length is 15 residues. CDR3 sequence reads: CASSQAGQGSETQYF. The CDR3 DNA follows: TGTGCCAGCAGCCAAGCGGGACAGGGTTCTGAGACCCAGTACTTC.

This clone came up a few times. The rearrangement joins TRBV2 to TRBJ1-6; D is unclear. This CDR3 is built from 13 residues. Trimming shortened V by 2 bases and J by 9 bases, and 8 bases separated the two germline ends. Per germline, CDR1 SNHLY and CDR2 FYNNEI. The chain's CDR3 is CASSELGSSPLHF. Written as DNA, the CDR3 is TGTGCCAGCAGTGAATTGGGCAGTTCACCCCTCCACTTT.

The rearrangement uses TRBV19 and TRBJ1-4; D perhaps matches TRBD1 (5 bases). Germline V CDR1 and CDR2: LNHDA, SQIVND (reference sequence). The CDR3 runs to 14 residues. V dropped 3 bases and J dropped 7 bases, with 12 bases sitting between them. CDR3 nucleotides: TGTGCCAGTAGTATCCGCCGACAGTCTGAAAAACTGTTTTTT. Translated, it gives CASSIRRQSEKLFF.